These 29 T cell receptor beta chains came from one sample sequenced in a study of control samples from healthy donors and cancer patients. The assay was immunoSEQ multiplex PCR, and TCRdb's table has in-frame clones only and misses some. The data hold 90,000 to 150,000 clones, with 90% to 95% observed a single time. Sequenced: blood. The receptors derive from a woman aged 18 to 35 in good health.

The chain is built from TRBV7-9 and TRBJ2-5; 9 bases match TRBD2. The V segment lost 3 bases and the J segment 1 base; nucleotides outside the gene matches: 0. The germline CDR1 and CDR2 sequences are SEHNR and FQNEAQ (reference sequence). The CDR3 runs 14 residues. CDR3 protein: CASSLGLAQETQYF. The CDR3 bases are TGTGCCAGCAGCTTGGGACTAGCCCAAGAGACCCAGTACTTC.

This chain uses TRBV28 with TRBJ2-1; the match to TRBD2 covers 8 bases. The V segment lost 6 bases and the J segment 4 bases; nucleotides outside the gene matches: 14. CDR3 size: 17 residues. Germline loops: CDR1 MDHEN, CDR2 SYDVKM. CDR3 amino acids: CASRLTPGAGVYNEQFF. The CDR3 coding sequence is TGTGCCAGCAGGCTTACCCCTGGAGCGGGAGTGTACAATGAGCAGTTCTTC. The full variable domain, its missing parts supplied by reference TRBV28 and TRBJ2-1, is DVKVTQSSRYLVKRTGEKVFLECVQDMDHENMFWYRQDPGLGLRLIYFSYDVKMKEKGDIPEGYSVSREKKERFSLILESASTNQTSMYLCASRLTPGAGVYNEQFFGPGTRLTVL.

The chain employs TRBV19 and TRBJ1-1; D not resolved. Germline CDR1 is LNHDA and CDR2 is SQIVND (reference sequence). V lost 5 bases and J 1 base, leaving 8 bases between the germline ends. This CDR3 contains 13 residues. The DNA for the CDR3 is TGTGCCAGTAGTTCTACACCGAACACTGAAGCTTTCTTT. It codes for CASSSTPNTEAFF.

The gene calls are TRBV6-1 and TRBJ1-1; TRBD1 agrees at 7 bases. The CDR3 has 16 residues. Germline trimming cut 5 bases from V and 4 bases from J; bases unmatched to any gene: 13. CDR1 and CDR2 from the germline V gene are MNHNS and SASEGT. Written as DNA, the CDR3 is TGTGCCAGCAGTAAAGGACAGGCGGTAGCTGGCACTGAAGCTTTCTTT. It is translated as CASSKGQAVAGTEAFF.

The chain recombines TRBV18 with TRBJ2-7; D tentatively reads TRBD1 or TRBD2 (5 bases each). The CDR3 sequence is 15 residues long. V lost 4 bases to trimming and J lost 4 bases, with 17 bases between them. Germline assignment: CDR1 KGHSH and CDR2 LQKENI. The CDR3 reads CASSRGGDGTYEQYF. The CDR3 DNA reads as TGTGCCAGCTCACGGGGTGGGGACGGAACATACGAGCAGTACTTC.

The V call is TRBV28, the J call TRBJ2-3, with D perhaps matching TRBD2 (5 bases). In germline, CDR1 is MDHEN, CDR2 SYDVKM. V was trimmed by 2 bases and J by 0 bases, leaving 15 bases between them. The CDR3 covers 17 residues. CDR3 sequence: CASSLTSRRTSTDTQYF. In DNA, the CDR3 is TGTGCCAGCAGTTTAACGTCCCGCAGGACTAGCACAGATACGCAGTATTTT.

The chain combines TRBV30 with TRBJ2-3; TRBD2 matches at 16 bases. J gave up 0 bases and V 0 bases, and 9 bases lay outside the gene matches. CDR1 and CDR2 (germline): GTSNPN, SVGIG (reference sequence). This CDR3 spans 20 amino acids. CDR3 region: CAWSVRQGLAGGTSTDTQYF. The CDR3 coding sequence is TGTGCCTGGAGTGTACGCCAGGGACTAGCGGGAGGGACTAGCACAGATACGCAGTATTTT.

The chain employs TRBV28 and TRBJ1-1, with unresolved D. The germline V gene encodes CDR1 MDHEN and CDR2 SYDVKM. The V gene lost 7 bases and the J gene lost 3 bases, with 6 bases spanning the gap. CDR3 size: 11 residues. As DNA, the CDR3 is TGTGCCAGCAAGATATACACTGAAGCTTTCTTT. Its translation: CASKIYTEAFF.

For the CDR3, the DNA is TGTGCCAGCAACCCCCCGGGCGGGGGCGGCACAGATACGCAGTATTTT. The encoded protein is CASNPPGGGGTDTQYF. V gene TRBV28 combines with J gene TRBJ2-3, with D perhaps matching TRBD2 (7 bases). Trimming shortened V by 7 bases and J by 1 base, and 18 bases separated the two germline ends. The CDR3 contains 16 residues. Per the germline V gene, CDR1 is MDHEN and CDR2 is SYDVKM.

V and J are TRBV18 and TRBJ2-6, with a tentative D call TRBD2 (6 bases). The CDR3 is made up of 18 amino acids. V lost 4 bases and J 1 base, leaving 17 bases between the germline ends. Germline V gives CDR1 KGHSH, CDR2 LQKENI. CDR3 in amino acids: CASSHGREDWSGANVLTF. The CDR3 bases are TGTGCCAGCTCACATGGCAGGGAGGATTGGTCTGGGGCCAACGTCCTGACTTTC.

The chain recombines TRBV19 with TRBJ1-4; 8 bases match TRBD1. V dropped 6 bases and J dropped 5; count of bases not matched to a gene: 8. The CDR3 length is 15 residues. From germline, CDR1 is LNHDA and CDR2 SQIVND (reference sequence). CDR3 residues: CASRNDRGWNEKLFF. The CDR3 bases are TGTGCCAGTAGAAACGACAGGGGTTGGAATGAAAAACTGTTTTTT.

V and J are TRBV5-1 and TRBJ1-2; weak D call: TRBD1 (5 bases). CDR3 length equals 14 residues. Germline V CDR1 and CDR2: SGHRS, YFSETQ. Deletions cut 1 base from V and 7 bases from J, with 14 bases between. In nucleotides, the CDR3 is TGCGCCAGCAGCTTGTCCCGGGGGTCGGGTGGCTACACCTTC. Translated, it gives CASSLSRGSGGYTF.

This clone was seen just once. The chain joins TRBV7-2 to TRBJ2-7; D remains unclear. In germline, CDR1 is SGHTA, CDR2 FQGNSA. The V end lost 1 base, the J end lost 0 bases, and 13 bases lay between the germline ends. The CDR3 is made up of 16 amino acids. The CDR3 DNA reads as TGTGCCAGCAGCTTAGTAGGCGGCTTCCTCTCCTACGAGCAGTACTTC. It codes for CASSLVGGFLSYEQYF. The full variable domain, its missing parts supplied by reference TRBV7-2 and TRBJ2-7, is GAGVSQSPSNKVTEKGKDVELRCDPISGHTALYWYRQSLGQGLEFLIYFQGNSAPDKSGLPSDRFSAERTGGSVSTLTIQRTQQEDSAVYLCASSLVGGFLSYEQYFGPGTRLTVT.

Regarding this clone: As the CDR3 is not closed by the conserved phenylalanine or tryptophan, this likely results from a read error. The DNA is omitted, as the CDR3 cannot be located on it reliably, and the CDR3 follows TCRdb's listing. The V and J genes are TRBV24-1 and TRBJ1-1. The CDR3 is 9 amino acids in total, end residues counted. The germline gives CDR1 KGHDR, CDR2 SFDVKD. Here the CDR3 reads CATRGALFL.

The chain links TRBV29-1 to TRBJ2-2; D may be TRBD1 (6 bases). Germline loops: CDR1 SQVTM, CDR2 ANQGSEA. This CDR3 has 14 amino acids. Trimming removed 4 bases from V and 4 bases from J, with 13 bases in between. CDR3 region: CSVGGPTGTGELFF. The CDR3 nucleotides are TGCAGCGTTGGGGGGCCGACGGGCACCGGGGAGCTGTTTTTT.

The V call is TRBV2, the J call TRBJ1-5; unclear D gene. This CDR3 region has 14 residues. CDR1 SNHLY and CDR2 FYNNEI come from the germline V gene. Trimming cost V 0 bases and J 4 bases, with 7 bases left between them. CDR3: CASSEALRNQPQHF. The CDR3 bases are TGTGCCAGCAGTGAAGCGCTCCGGAATCAGCCCCAGCATTTT.

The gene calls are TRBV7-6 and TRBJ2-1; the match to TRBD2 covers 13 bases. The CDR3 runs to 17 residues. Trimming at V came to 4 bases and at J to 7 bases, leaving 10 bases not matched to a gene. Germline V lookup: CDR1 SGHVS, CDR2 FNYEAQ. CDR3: CASSSGTSGAPGNEQFF. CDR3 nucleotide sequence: TGTGCCAGCAGCTCGGGGACTAGCGGGGCGCCGGGAAATGAGCAGTTCTTC.

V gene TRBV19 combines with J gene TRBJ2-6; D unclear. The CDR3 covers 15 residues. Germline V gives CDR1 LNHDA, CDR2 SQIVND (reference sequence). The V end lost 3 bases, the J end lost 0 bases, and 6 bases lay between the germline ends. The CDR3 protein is CASSISISGANVLTF. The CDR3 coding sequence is TGTGCCAGTAGTATTAGTATCTCTGGGGCCAACGTCCTGACTTTC. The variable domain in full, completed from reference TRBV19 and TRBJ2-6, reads DGGITQSPKYLFRKEGQNVTLSCEQNLNHDAMYWYRQDPGQGLRLIYYSQIVNDFQKGDIAEGYSVSREKKESFPLTVTSAQKNPTAFYLCASSISISGANVLTFGAGSRLTVL.

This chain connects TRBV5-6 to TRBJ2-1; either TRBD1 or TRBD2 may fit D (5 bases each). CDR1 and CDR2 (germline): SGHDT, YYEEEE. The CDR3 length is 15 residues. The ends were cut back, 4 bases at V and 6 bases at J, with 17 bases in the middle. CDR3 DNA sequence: TGTGCCAGCAGCACCCCGGGCCTTGGGGGCAATGAGCAGTTCTTC. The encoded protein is CASSTPGLGGNEQFF.

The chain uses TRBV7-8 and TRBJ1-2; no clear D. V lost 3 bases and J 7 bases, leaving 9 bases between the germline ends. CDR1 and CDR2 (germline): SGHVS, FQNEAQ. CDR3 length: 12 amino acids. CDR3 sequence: CASSFLGLGYTF. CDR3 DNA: TGTGCCAGCAGCTTCTTAGGGCTTGGCTACACCTTC.

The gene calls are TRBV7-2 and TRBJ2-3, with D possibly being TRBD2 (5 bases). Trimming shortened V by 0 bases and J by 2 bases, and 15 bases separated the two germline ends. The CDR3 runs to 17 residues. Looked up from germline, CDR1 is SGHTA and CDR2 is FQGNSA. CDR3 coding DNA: TGTGCCAGCAGCTTAGCGGGTGCGGGTATTCTCACAGATACGCAGTATTTT. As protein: CASSLAGAGILTDTQYF.

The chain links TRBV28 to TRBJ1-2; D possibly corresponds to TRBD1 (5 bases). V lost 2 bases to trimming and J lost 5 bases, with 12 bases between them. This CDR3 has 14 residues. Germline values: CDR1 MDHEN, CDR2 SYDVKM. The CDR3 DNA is TGTGCCAGCAGTTTAAGGGGACGCAGTTATGGCTACACCTTC. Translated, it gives CASSLRGRSYGYTF.

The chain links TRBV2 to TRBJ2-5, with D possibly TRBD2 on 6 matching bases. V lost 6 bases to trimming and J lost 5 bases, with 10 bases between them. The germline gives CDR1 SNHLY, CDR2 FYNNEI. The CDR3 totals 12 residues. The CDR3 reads CASRLSGETQYF. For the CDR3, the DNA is TGTGCCAGCAGGCTAAGCGGGGAGACCCAGTACTTC. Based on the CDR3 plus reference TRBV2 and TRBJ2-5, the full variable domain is EPEVTQTPSHQVTQMGQEVILRCVPISNHLYFYWYRQILGQKVEFLVSFYNNEISEKSEIFDDQFSVERPDGSNFTLKIRSTKLEDSAMYFCASRLSGETQYFGPGTRLLVL.

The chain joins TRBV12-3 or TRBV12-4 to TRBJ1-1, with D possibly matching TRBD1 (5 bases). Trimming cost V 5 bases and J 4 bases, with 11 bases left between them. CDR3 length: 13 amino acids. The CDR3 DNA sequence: TGTGCCAGCAGTGGGGGGGTGCTCACTGAAGCTTTCTTT. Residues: CASSGGVLTEAFF.

DNA for the CDR3: TGTGCCAGCAGTTTAGTCCAGAGGACTGAAGCTTTCTTT. It translates to CASSLVQRTEAFF. The J gene is TRBJ1-1, the V gene TRBV27; D remains ambiguous. Trimming removed 2 bases from V and 5 bases from J, with 9 bases in between. The CDR3 contains 13 residues. CDR1 is MNHEY and CDR2 is SMNVEV in the germline V gene (reference sequence).

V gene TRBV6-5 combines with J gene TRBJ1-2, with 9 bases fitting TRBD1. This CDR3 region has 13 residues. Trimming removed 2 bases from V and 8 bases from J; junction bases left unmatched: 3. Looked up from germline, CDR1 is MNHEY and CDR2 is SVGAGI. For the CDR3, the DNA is TGTGCCAGCAGTTACCCGGACAGGGGAGGCTACACCTTC. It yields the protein CASSYPDRGGYTF.

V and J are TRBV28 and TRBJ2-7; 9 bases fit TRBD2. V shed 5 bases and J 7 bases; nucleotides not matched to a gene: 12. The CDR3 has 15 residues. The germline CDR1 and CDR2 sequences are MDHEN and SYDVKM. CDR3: CASSGQTSGRQEQYF. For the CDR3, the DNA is TGTGCCAGCAGTGGACAGACTAGCGGCAGGCAAGAGCAGTACTTC.

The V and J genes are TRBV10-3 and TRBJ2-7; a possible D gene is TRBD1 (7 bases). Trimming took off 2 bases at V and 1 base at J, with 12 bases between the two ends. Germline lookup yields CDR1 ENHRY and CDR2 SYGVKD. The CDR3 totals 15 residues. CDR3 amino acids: CAISERETGSYEQYF. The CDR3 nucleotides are TGTGCCATCAGTGAGCGGGAGACAGGGTCCTACGAGCAGTACTTC.

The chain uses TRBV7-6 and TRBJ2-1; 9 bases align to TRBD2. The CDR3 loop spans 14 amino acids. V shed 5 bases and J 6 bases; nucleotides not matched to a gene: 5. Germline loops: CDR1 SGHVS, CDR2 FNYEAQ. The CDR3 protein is CASSPQTSGNEQFF. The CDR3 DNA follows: TGTGCCAGCAGCCCCCAGACTAGCGGCAATGAGCAGTTCTTC. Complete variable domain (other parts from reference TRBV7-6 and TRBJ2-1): GAGVSQSPRYKVTKRGQDVALRCDPISGHVSLYWYRQALGQGPEFLTYFNYEAQQDKSGLPNDRFSAERPEGSISTLTIQRTEQRDSAMYRCASSPQTSGNEQFFGPGTRLTVL.